These T cell receptor beta chains were read from a single sample in a study of T cell changes during pregnancy in multiple sclerosis. Some clones are missing from TCRdb's copy, which holds only in-frame ones; the method was immunoSEQ multiplex PCR. The table has 70,000 to 80,000 clones, approximately 91% seen once. The sample here was peripheral blood, taken before pregnancy. Every receptor here comes from a female donor with multiple sclerosis, enrolled in a pregnancy study. Both conserved end residues are part of each CDR3. A D gene is named only where the DNA matches it firmly. Size values are once, few and many counts, or a class for expanded clones, and some rows have none.

cdr3_nt	cdr3_aa	cdr3_length	v_call	j_call	clone_size	d_call
TGTGCCAGCAGCTTGGCTGGCAGGGGGGCCTATTACAATGAGCAGTTCTTC	CASSLAGRGAYYNEQFF	17	TRBV5-6	TRBJ2-1	once	NA
TGTGCCAGGCCACGCGGGTATGGCTACACCTTC	CARPRGYGYTF	11	TRBV9	TRBJ1-2	NA	NA
TGTGCCAGCAGGAGACAGGGTTCGAGCAATCAGCCCCAGCATTTT	CASRRQGSSNQPQHF	15	TRBV6-7	TRBJ1-5	few	TRBD1
TGTGCCAGCGTACGAGGGGGTACGGACATTCAGTACTTC	CASVRGGTDIQYF	13	TRBV28	TRBJ2-4	NA	NA
TGCGCCAGCAGCCAGGACAGGGCTGCTCAAGAGACCCAGTACTTC	CASSQDRAAQETQYF	15	TRBV4-3	TRBJ2-5	NA	TRBD1
TGTGCCAGCAGCCCGCGGGAGACGAACACCGGGGAGCTGTTTTTT	CASSPRETNTGELFF	15	TRBV11-2	TRBJ2-2	once	TRBD2
TGTGCCAGCTCACCCCCGGGACAGGGGGTACCGGGTAACACTGAAGCTTTCTTT	CASSPPGQGVPGNTEAFF	18	TRBV18	TRBJ1-1	NA	TRBD1
TGTGCCAGCAGTCCACTCGGGGGGCTCAATCAGCCCCAGCATTTT	CASSPLGGLNQPQHF	15	TRBV6-5	TRBJ1-5	NA	NA
TGTGCCAGCAGTTACTCGGGACTAAACACTGAAGCTTTCTTT	CASSYSGLNTEAFF	14	TRBV6-6	TRBJ1-1	NA	NA
TGTGCCAGCAGTCTCTCAGCAGATACGCAGTATTTT	CASSLSADTQYF	12	TRBV6-6	TRBJ2-3	NA	NA
TGCAGCGTAGAAATGGGACAACTAGCCAAAAACATTCAGTACTTC	CSVEMGQLAKNIQYF	15	TRBV29-1	TRBJ2-4	NA	NA
TGTGCCAGCTCACCACGACAGGGGGACACTGAAGCTTTCTTT	CASSPRQGDTEAFF	14	TRBV18	TRBJ1-1	NA	TRBD1
TGTGCCAGCAGTTTCACGGACAGGGCCAACTATGGCTACACCTTC	CASSFTDRANYGYTF	15	TRBV28	TRBJ1-2	NA	TRBD1
TGCAGCGTTGGAGGGGGTTCCTCATCCAATGAGCAGTTCTTC	CSVGGGSSSNEQFF	14	TRBV29-1	TRBJ2-1	NA	NA
TGCGCCAGCAGCCAAGATTCACAGGGCCATAGCAATCAGCCCCAGCATTTT	CASSQDSQGHSNQPQHF	17	TRBV4-3	TRBJ1-5	NA	NA
TGTGCCAGCACCGCGAGCCTAAACTATGGCTACACCTTC	CASTASLNYGYTF	13	TRBV6-5	TRBJ1-2	NA	NA